This T cell receptor (beta chain) was captured in a study of blood T cell repertoires in COVID-19. Germline loops: CDR1 MDHEN, CDR2 SYDVKM. Trimming removed 7 bases at V and 3 bases at J, with 18 bases between. CDR3 length: 16 amino acids. Two negative PCRs, clearance, or symptom resolution characterized the recovered Cohort 3 donors. Data came from immunoSEQ multiplex PCR; TCRdb stores just in-frame clones and leaves some out. The sample lists about 320,000 clones, 87% seen once, with about 8.9% in the top ten. The clonotype comes from a woman in her late teens or twenties who had recovered from COVID-19. Input material: PBMCs or T cells enriched from blood (not recorded which). The chain is built from TRBV28 and TRBJ1-4; D is unresolved. DNA of the CDR3: TGTGCCAGCACGGGTGTTCCAGTCTCATCTAATGAAAAACTGTTTTTT. Its protein is CASTGVPVSSNEKLFF.